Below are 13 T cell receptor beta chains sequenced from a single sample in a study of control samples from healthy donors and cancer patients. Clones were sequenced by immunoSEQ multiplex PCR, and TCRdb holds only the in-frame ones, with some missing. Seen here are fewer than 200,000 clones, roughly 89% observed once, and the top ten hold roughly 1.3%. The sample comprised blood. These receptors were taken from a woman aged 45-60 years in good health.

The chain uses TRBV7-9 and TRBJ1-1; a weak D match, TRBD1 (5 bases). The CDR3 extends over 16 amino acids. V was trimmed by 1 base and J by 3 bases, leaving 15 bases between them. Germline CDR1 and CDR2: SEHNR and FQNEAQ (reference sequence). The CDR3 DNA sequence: TGTGCCAGCAGCTTAGAAAGAGTCGCGACAGACACTGAAGCTTTCTTT. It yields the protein CASSLERVATDTEAFF.

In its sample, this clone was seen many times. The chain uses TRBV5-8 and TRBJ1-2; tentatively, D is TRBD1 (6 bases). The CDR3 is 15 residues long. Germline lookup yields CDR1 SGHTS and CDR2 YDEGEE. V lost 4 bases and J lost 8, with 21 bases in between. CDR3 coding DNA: TGTGCCAGCAGCGCCAAGGGGGGGTACAGGCAAGGCTACACCTTC. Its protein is CASSAKGGYRQGYTF. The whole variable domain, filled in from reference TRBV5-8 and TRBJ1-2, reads EAGVTQSPTHLIKTRGQQATLRCSPISGHTSVYWYQQALGLGLQFLLWYDEGEERNRGNFPPRFSGRQFPNYSSELNVNALELEDSALYLCASSAKGGYRQGYTFGSGTRLTVV.

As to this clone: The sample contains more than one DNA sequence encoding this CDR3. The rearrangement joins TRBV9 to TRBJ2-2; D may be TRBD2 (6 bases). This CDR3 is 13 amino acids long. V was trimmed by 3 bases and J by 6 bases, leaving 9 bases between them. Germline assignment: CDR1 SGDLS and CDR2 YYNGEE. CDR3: CASSGAGPGELFF. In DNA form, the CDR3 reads TGTGCCAGCAGCGGGGCGGGGCCCGGGGAGCTGTTTTTT. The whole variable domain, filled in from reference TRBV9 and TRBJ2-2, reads DSGVTQTPKHLITATGQRVTLRCSPRSGDLSVYWYQQSLDQGLQFLIQYYNGEERAKGNILERFSAQQFPDLHSELNLSSLELGDSALYFCASSGAGPGELFFGEGSRLTVL.

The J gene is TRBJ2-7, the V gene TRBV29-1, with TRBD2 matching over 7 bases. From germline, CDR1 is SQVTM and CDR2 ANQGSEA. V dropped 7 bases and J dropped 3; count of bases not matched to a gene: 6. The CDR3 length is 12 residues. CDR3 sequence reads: CSAGTTNYEQYF. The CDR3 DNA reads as TGCAGCGCAGGGACTACCAACTACGAGCAGTACTTC.

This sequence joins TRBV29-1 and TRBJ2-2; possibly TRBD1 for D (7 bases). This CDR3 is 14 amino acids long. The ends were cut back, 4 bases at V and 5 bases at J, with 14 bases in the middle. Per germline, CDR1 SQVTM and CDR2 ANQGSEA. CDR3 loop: CSVVRPGGTGELFF. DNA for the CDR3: TGCAGCGTTGTTAGACCAGGGGGGACCGGGGAGCTGTTTTTT.

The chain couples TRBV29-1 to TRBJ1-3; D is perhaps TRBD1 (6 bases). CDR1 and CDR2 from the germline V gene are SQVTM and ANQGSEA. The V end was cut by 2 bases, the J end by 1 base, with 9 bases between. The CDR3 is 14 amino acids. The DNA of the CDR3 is TGCAGCGTTGAATCACAGGGATCTGGAAACACCATATATTTT. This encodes CSVESQGSGNTIYF.

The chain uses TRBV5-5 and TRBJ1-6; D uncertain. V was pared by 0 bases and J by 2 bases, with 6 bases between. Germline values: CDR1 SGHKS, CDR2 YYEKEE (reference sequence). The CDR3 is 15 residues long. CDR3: CASSLVGTYNSPLHF. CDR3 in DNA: TGTGCCAGCAGCTTGGTGGGGACCTATAATTCACCCCTCCACTTT.

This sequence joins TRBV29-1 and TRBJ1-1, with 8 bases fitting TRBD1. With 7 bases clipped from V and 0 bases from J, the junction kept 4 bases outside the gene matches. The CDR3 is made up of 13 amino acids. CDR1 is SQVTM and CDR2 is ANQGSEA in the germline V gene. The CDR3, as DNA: TGCAGCGCAAACAGGGGGATGAACACTGAAGCTTTCTTT. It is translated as CSANRGMNTEAFF.

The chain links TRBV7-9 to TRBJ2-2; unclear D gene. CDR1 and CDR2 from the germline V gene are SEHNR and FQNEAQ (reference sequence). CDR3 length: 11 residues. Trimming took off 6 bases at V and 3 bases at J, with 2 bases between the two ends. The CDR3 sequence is CASRDTGELFF. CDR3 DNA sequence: TGTGCCAGCAGGGACACCGGGGAGCTGTTTTTT.

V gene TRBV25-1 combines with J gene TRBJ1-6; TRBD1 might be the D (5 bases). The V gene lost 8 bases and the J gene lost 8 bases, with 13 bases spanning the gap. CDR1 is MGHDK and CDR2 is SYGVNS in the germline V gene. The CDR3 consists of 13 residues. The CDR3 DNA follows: TGTGCCAGCGGGGGGACGGGTCATTCACCCCTCCACTTT. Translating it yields CASGGTGHSPLHF.

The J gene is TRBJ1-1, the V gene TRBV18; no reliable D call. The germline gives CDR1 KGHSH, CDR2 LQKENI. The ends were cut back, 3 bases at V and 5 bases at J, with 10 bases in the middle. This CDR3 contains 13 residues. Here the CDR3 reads CASSPVLGTEAFF. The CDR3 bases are TGTGCCAGCTCACCCGTATTGGGGACTGAAGCTTTCTTT.

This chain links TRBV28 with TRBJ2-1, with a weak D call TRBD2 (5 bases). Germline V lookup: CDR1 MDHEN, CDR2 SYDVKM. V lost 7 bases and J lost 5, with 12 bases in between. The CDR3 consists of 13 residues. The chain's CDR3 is CASKRDTHNEQFF. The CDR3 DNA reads TGTGCCAGCAAGAGGGATACACACAATGAGCAGTTCTTC.

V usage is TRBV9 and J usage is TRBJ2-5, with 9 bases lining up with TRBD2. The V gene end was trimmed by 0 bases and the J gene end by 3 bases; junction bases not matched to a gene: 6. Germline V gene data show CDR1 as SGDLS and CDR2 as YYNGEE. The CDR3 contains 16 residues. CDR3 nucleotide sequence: TGTGCCAGCAGCGTAGCTACGGCTAGCGGGAAAGAGACCCAGTACTTC. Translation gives CASSVATASGKETQYF.